What follows are 10 T cell receptor beta chains derived from one specimen sequenced in a study of blood T cell repertoires in COVID-19. Using immunoSEQ multiplex PCR, the repertoire was profiled, and TCRdb retains in-frame clones only, with some absent. The sample records tens of thousands of clones, roughly four fifths being singletons. The specimen was peripheral blood. The origin of the receptors is a woman at least 80 years old with acute or convalescent COVID-19.

This sequence joins TRBV15 and TRBJ2-7; D may be TRBD2 (5 bases). The germline V and J ends were trimmed by 1 base and 3 bases, with 13 bases remaining between them. The CDR3 contains 15 residues. Germline CDR1 is LNHNV and CDR2 is YYDKDF (reference sequence). The CDR3 sequence is CATSRGGGGVYEQYF. The CDR3 DNA follows: TGTGCCACCAGCAGAGGAGGCGGAGGAGTCTACGAGCAGTACTTC.

The rearrangement links TRBV21-1 to TRBJ2-6; the table names TRBD1, a call not compared with the DNA. TRBV21-1 is termed a pseudogene. CDR3 length: 18 residues. CDR3 protein: CASRRRDRSNSGANVLTF. The CDR3 DNA is TGTGCCAGCAGACGCCGGGACAGGTCAAACTCTGGGGCCAACGTCCTGACTTTC.

The gene calls are TRBV2 and TRBJ2-2; tentative D call: TRBD2 (6 bases). The V gene's germline CDR1 is SNHLY and CDR2 FYNNEI. The CDR3 has 14 amino acids. Trimming stripped 3 bases from V and 6 bases from J, with 11 bases between. CDR3 amino acids: CASSEGWGAGELFF. The CDR3 DNA is TGTGCCAGCAGTGAGGGCTGGGGGGCCGGGGAGCTGTTTTTT.

The chain is built from TRBV10-3 and TRBJ1-2; 7 positions agree with TRBD1. V shed 4 bases and J 8 bases; nucleotides not matched to a gene: 7. There are 13 residues in the CDR3. Per the germline V gene, CDR1 is ENHRY and CDR2 is SYGVKD. CDR3 in amino acids: CAISVRQGWGYTF. CDR3 nucleotides: TGTGCCATCAGTGTAAGACAGGGATGGGGCTACACCTTC.

The chain carries TRBV6-5 and TRBJ1-2; possibly TRBD1 for D (6 bases). V was clipped by 6 bases and J by 4 bases, with 9 bases between them. CDR1 is MNHEY, CDR2 SVGAGI, per germline. This CDR3 is built from 12 residues. For the CDR3, the DNA is TGTGCCAGCAGGGACAGCGTCTATGGCTACACCTTC. It specifies CASRDSVYGYTF.

This chain links TRBV5-1 with TRBJ2-5; TRBD1 aligns across 7 bases. Germline V CDR1 and CDR2: SGHRS, YFSETQ. Germline trimming cut 3 bases from V and 1 base from J; bases unmatched to any gene: 3. CDR3 length: 14 amino acids. The CDR3: CASSSQGTQETQYF. The DNA for the CDR3 is TGCGCCAGCAGCTCACAGGGGACCCAAGAGACCCAGTACTTC.

J is TRBJ2-2 and V is TRBV11-3, with 9 bases fitting TRBD2. V lost 4 bases to trimming and J lost 4 bases; unmatched junction nucleotides: 7. This CDR3 comprises 16 residues. Germline V gene data show CDR1 as SGHNT and CDR2 as YENEEA. CDR3 in amino acids: CASSSTSGRLTGELFF. CDR3 bases: TGTGCCAGCAGCTCCACGAGCGGGAGGCTCACCGGGGAGCTGTTTTTT. The variable domain in full, completed from reference TRBV11-3 and TRBJ2-2, reads EAGVVQSPRYKIIEKKQPVAFWCNPISGHNTLYWYLQNLGQGPELLIRYENEEAVDDSQLPKDRFSAERLKGVDSTLKIQPAELGDSAVYLCASSSTSGRLTGELFFGEGSRLTVL.

Concerning this clone: Other DNA sequences from this sample encode an identical CDR3 as well. The chain carries TRBV5-1 and TRBJ2-5, with TRBD2 matching 12 bases. This CDR3 has 17 amino acids. CDR1 and CDR2 from the germline V gene are SGHRS and YFSETQ. With 0 bases clipped from V and 1 base from J, the junction kept 4 bases outside the gene matches. The CDR3 region has the DNA TGCGCCAGCAGCTTGGCCTCTAGCGGGGGGGCCCAAGAGACCCAGTACTTC. It is translated as CASSLASSGGAQETQYF.

The chain carries TRBV7-2 and TRBJ2-5, with 9 bases matching TRBD2. CDR1 is SGHTA, CDR2 FQGNSA, per germline. The CDR3 totals 18 residues. Losses at the gene ends were 4 bases for V and 5 bases for J; bases not matched to a gene: 17. CDR3 bases: TGTGCCAGCAGCTCCCCCGGGGGTAGCGGGAGACCGGGGGAGACCCAGTACTTC. Translation gives CASSSPGGSGRPGETQYF.

The genes are TRBV5-8 and TRBJ1-5, with 8 bases fitting TRBD1. This CDR3 comprises 14 residues. Trimming cost V 3 bases and J 7 bases; bases outside gene matches: 6. In germline, CDR1 is SGHTS, CDR2 YDEGEE. DNA for the CDR3: TGTGCCAGCAGCTCCGACAGGGGAAAGCAGCCCCAGCATTTT. Protein product: CASSSDRGKQPQHF.